The entry below gives a single TCR beta chain sequence along with its context. Extraction and reverse transcription of RNA yielded cDNA as the sequencing template. Some clones are missing from TCRdb's copy, which holds only in-frame ones; the method was immunoSEQ multiplex PCR. The top ten clones hold less than 15% of a sample with fewer than 8,000 clones, under 70% of them seen once. Documented treatment: oral pan-JAK inhibitor, 5-10 mg twice daily. Patients with alopecia areata provided lesional scalp punch biopsies as well as peripheral blood. The sample comes from a study of CD8+ T cells in alopecia areata. There are 14 residues in the CDR3. Germline CDR1 and CDR2: LNHDA and SQIVND (reference sequence). Unmatched junction bases numbered 1, after V lost 6 bases and J lost 4 bases.

The input for sequencing was skin, taken at week 4, from a patient treated with tofacitinib. The chain carries TRBV19 and TRBJ2-5; 14 bases agree with TRBD2. The sequence came from a human donor with alopecia areata. The CDR3 reads CASSGLAGGETQYF. CDR3 coding DNA: TGTGCCAGTAGCGGACTAGCGGGAGGAGAGACCCAGTACTTC.